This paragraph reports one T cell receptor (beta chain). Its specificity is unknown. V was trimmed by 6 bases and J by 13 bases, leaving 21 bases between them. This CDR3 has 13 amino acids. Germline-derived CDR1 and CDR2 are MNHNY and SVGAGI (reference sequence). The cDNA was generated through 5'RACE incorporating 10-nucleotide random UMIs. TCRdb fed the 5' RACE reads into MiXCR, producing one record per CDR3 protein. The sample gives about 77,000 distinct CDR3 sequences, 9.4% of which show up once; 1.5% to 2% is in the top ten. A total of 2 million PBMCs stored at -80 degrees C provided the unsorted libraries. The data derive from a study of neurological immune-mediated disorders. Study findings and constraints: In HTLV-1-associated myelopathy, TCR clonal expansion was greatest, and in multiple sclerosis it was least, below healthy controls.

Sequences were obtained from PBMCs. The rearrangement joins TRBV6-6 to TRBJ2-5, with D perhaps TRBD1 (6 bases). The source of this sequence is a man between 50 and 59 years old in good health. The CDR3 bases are TGTGCCAGCAGGAAACAGACAGGACAGATCCGGTACTTC. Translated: CASRKQTGQIRYF.